This TCR beta chain was sequenced for a study of T cell changes during pregnancy in multiple sclerosis. This clone was seen only once. The assay was immunoSEQ multiplex PCR, and TCRdb's table has in-frame clones only and misses some. The sample carries fewer than 90,000 clones, over 85% recorded once. From germline, CDR1 is MNHEY and CDR2 SMNVEV (reference sequence). The length of the CDR3 is 16 residues. V shed 3 bases and J shed 6 bases, with 18 bases lying between them. The gene calls are TRBV27 and TRBJ2-1; D is unclear. The sample here was peripheral blood, taken in the third trimester of pregnancy. This clonotype originated in a female donor in good health, enrolled as a control in a pregnancy study. The CDR3 loop is CASSFSVSVYSNEQFF. The CDR3 DNA reads TGTGCCAGCAGTTTCTCGGTTTCGGTATACTCCAATGAGCAGTTCTTC.